These 9 T cell receptor beta chains share one sample of origin, sequenced in a study of T cells in localized non-small cell lung cancer. Using immunoSEQ multiplex PCR, the repertoire was profiled, and TCRdb retains in-frame clones only, with some absent. The sample contains about 51,000 clones, about 86% of which appear only once. This specimen consisted of peripheral blood mononuclear cells, obtained before any cancer treatment. Receptors were obtained from a man aged 35-69 years with stage III lung adenocarcinoma.

The chain uses TRBV6-5 and TRBJ1-6, with 8 bases lining up with TRBD1. The CDR3 runs 15 residues. Unmatched junction bases numbered 4, after V lost 0 bases and J lost 9 bases. Germline V lookup: CDR1 MNHEY, CDR2 SVGAGI. The CDR3 loop is CASSYSTGGASPLHF. The CDR3 coding sequence is TGTGCCAGCAGTTACTCAACAGGGGGAGCTTCACCCCTCCACTTT.

The J gene is TRBJ2-5, the V gene TRBV5-4; D possibly matches TRBD1 or TRBD2 (5 bases each). The CDR3 consists of 16 residues. Germline assignment: CDR1 SGHNT and CDR2 YYREEE (reference sequence). V was shortened by 3 bases and J by 5 bases, with 20 bases between the two germline ends. For the CDR3, the DNA is TGTGCCAGCAGCTCCCCGGGACCCCGCCCGAGGGAGACCCAGTACTTC. Translation: CASSSPGPRPRETQYF. The variable domain in full, completed from reference TRBV5-4 and TRBJ2-5, reads ETGVTQSPTHLIKTRGQQVTLRCSSQSGHNTVSWYQQALGQGPQFIFQYYREEENGRGNFPPRFSGLQFPNYSSELNVNALELDDSALYLCASSSPGPRPRETQYFGPGTRLLVL.

The V and J genes are TRBV19 and TRBJ1-2; weak D call: TRBD1 (5 bases). With 8 bases removed from V and 0 bases from J, the gap between germline ends came to 16 bases. The CDR3 extends over 15 amino acids. Looked up from germline, CDR1 is LNHDA and CDR2 is SQIVND (reference sequence). The CDR3 bases are TGTGCCAGTTGGTACCGGGACTTAGCTAACTATGGCTACACCTTC. As protein: CASWYRDLANYGYTF.

The chain joins TRBV27 to TRBJ2-3; D may be TRBD1 (5 bases). CDR1 and CDR2 from the germline V gene are MNHEY and SMNVEV (reference sequence). Deletions cut 2 bases from V and 0 bases from J, with 9 bases between. The CDR3 length is 15 residues. CDR3 loop: CASSLEQGSTDTQYF. The CDR3 DNA reads as TGTGCCAGCAGTTTAGAGCAGGGAAGCACAGATACGCAGTATTTT.

The chain combines TRBV2 with TRBJ1-2; D is undetermined. Looked up from germline, CDR1 is SNHLY and CDR2 is FYNNEI. V dropped 4 bases and J dropped 4 bases, with 10 bases sitting between them. This CDR3 region has 13 residues. In DNA, the CDR3 is TGTGCCAGCAGTGGCTCGACAACCTATGGCTACACCTTC. This translates into CASSGSTTYGYTF.

The chain uses TRBV5-1 and TRBJ2-3, with 12 bases matching TRBD2. The germline CDR1 and CDR2 sequences are SGHRS and YFSETQ. V lost 0 bases and J lost 2; bases outside the gene matches: 4. The CDR3 loop spans 17 amino acids. The CDR3 sequence: CASSLETSGGLTDTQYF. In DNA, the CDR3 is TGCGCCAGCAGCTTGGAAACTAGCGGGGGGCTCACAGATACGCAGTATTTT.

The J gene is TRBJ2-1, the V gene TRBV5-1; 7 nucleotides align to TRBD2. Trimming cost V 3 bases and J 10 bases; bases outside gene matches: 7. CDR1 is SGHRS and CDR2 is YFSETQ in the germline V gene. This CDR3 has 13 amino acids. For the CDR3, the DNA is TGCGCCAGCAGCTCATTGGGGGGGGACGAGCAGTTCTTC. It yields the protein CASSSLGGDEQFF. Complete variable domain (other parts from reference TRBV5-1 and TRBJ2-1): KAGVTQTPRYLIKTRGQQVTLSCSPISGHRSVSWYQQTPGQGLQFLFEYFSETQRNKGNFPGRFSGRQFSNSRSEMNVSTLELGDSALYLCASSSLGGDEQFFGPGTRLTVL.

The DNA for the CDR3 is TGCAGCGTTGAATTAAGGGACAGGTGGGTTGGCGATGAGCAGTTCTTC. Residues: CSVELRDRWVGDEQFF. This chain uses TRBV29-1 with TRBJ2-1; 8 positions match TRBD1. CDR1 is SQVTM and CDR2 is ANQGSEA in the germline V gene. The CDR3 spans 16 residues. V lost 2 bases to trimming and J lost 8 bases; unmatched junction nucleotides: 14.

The V call is TRBV18, the J call TRBJ2-7; the D gene is possibly TRBD1 (5 bases). Germline V gene lookup returns CDR1 KGHSH and CDR2 LQKENI. The CDR3 runs 15 residues. The V and J ends lost 0 bases and 6 bases respectively, with 15 bases between them. CDR3: CASSPPSQKGREQYF. The CDR3 bases are TGTGCCAGCTCACCACCATCACAGAAGGGGCGCGAGCAGTACTTC. The entire variable domain, with the rest obtained from reference TRBV18 and TRBJ2-7, is as follows: NAGVMQNPRHLVRRRGQEARLRCSPMKGHSHVYWYRQLPEEGLKFMVYLQKENIIDESGMPKERFSAEFPKEGPSILRIQQVVRGDSAAYFCASSPPSQKGREQYFGPGTRLTVT.